The text below deals with one TCR beta chain. The germline gives CDR1 LNHDA, CDR2 SQIVND (reference sequence). V was pared by 4 bases and J by 8 bases, with 7 bases of the junction left unmatched. The CDR3 covers 14 residues. This sample is drawn from a study of CD8+CD57+ T cells in acquired aplastic anemia. Study overall: Across the sorted CD4+ and CD8+ cells, DNA amounts averaged 3.2 ug.

Genomic DNA provided the template from which TCR beta VDJ and CDR3 profiles were obtained. One entry per CDR3 protein results from TCRdb running MiXCR on the reads. This sample yields about 110,000 distinct CDR3 sequences, of which approximately 48% are seen a single time; roughly a third belongs to the top ten. This receptor was obtained from a human donor in good health, serving as a control. This chain links TRBV19 with TRBJ2-1, with 8 bases fitting TRBD2. Source material: sorted CD4+, CD8+, or CD8+CD57+ T cells (not recorded which) from PBMCs. Here the CDR3 reads CASSTSGGLDEQFF. The DNA of the CDR3 is TGTGCCAGTAGTACCTCGGGGGGGCTGGATGAGCAGTTCTTC.